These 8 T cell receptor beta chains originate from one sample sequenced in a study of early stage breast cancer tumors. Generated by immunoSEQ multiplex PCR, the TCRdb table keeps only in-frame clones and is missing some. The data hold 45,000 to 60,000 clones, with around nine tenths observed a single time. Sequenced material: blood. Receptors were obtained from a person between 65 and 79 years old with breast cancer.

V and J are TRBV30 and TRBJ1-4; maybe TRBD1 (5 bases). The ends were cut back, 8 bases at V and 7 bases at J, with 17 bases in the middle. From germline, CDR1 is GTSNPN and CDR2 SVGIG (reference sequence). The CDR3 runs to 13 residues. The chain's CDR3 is CAGAQGGGEKLFF. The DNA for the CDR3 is TGTGCCGGCGCGCAGGGAGGTGGTGAAAAACTGTTTTTT.

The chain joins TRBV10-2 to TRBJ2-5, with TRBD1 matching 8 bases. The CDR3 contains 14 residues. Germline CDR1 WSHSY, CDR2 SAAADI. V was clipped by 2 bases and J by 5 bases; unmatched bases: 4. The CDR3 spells CASSEDRGRETQYF. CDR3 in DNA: TGCGCCAGCAGTGAGGACAGGGGTAGGGAGACCCAGTACTTC.

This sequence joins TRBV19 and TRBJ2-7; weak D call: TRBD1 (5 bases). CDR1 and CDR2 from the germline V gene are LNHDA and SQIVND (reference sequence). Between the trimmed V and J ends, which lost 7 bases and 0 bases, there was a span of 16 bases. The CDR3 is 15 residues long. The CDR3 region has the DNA TGTGCCAGTAACCCAACAGGACCAAGCTCCTACGAGCAGTACTTC. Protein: CASNPTGPSSYEQYF.

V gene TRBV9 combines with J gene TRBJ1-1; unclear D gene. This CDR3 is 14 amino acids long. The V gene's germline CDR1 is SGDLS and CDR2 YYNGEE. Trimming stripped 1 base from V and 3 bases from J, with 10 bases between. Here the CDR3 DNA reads TGTGCCAGCAGCGTAAAACTCGGGGACACTGAAGCTTTCTTT. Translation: CASSVKLGDTEAFF.

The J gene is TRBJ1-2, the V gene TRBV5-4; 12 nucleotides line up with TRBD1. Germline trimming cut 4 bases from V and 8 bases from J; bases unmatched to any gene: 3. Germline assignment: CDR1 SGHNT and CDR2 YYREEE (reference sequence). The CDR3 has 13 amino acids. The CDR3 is CASSGTGGRGYTF. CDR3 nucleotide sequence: TGTGCCAGCAGCGGGACAGGGGGCAGGGGCTACACCTTC. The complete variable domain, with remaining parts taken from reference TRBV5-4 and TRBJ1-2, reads ETGVTQSPTHLIKTRGQQVTLRCSSQSGHNTVSWYQQALGQGPQFIFQYYREEENGRGNFPPRFSGLQFPNYSSELNVNALELDDSALYLCASSGTGGRGYTFGSGTRLTVV.

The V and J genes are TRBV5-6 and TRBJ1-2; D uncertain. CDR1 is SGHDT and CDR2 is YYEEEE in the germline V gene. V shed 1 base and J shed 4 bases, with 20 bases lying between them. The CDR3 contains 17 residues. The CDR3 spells CASSLIAGYGGIYGYTF. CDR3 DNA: TGTGCCAGCAGCTTGATAGCGGGGTATGGCGGGATCTATGGCTACACCTTC.

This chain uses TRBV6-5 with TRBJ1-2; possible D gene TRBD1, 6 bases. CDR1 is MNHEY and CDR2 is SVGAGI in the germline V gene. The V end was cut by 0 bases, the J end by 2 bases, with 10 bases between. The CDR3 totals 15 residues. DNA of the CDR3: TGTGCCAGCAGTTACTCGGACAGATCAAACTATGGCTACACCTTC. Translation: CASSYSDRSNYGYTF.

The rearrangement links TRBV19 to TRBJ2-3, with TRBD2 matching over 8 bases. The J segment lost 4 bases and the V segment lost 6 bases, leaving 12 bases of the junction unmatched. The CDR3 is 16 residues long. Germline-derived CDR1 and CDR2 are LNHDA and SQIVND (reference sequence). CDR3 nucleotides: TGTGCCAGTAGCAAGCGTAGGTCGGGACTAGCAGATACGCAGTATTTT. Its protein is CASSKRRSGLADTQYF.